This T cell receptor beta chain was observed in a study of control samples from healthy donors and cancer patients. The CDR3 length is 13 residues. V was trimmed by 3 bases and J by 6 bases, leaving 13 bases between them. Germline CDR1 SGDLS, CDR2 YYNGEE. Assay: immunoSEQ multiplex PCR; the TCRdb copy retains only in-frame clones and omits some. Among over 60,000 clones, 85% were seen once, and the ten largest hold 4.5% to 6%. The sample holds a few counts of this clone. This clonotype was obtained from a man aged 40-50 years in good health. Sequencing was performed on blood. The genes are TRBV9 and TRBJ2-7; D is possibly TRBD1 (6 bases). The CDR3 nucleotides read TGTGCCAGCAGCGGGACAGTTAGCCCCGAGCAGTACTTC. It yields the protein CASSGTVSPEQYF.